Listed here are 14 T cell receptor beta chains from one sample, sequenced in a study of T cells in Graves' hyperthyroidism and ophthalmopathy. TCR beta CDR3 sequences were amplified from RNA transcripts. With the HTBI primer set, the TCR CDR3 went through a first round of RT-PCR. TCRdb processed the multiplex PCR reads anew with MiXCR; each CDR3 protein has one entry. The sample contains some 250,000 distinct CDR3 sequences, 14% to 15% of which appear only once. The sample comprised blood. Receptors originate from a woman in her thirties or forties with Graves' hyperthyroidism that later progressed to Graves' ophthalmopathy.

This clonotype was detected many times. The chain combines TRBV30 with TRBJ1-1; maybe TRBD1 (5 bases). The CDR3 has 11 amino acids. The germline gives CDR1 GTSNPN, CDR2 SVGIG (reference sequence). Trimming removed 3 bases from V and 10 bases from J, with 12 bases in between. In DNA, the CDR3 is TGTGCCTGGAGAGGGCTCGGGGGAGCTTTCTTT. Protein product: CAWRGLGGAFF.

This clonotype was found many times. V usage is TRBV7-9 and J usage is TRBJ1-1; the D is unclear. The V end was cut by 0 bases, the J end by 1 base, with 6 bases between. Germline V lookup: CDR1 SEHNR, CDR2 FQNEAQ (reference sequence). The CDR3 sequence is 14 residues long. CDR3 coding DNA: TGTGCCAGCAGCTTAGCTGGTGAGAACACTGAAGCTTTCTTT. Protein product: CASSLAGENTEAFF. The full variable domain, rest sourced from reference TRBV7-9 and TRBJ1-1, is DTGVSQNPRHKITKRGQNVTFRCDPISEHNRLYWYRQTLGQGPEFLTYFQNEAQLEKSRLLSDRFSAERPKGSFSTLEIQRTEQGDSAMYLCASSLAGENTEAFFGQGTRLTVV.

This clonotype appeared many times. This chain joins TRBV6-2 or TRBV6-3 and TRBJ2-2; TRBD1 is a possible D gene (6 bases). This CDR3 has 15 residues. Trimming shortened V by 6 bases and J by 3 bases, and 14 bases separated the two germline ends. Germline CDR1 is MNHEY and CDR2 is SVGEGT. The CDR3 here is CASRPQGTHTGELFF. CDR3 DNA sequence: TGTGCCAGCAGGCCCCAGGGGACCCACACCGGGGAGCTGTTTTTT.

In its sample, this clonotype was seen many times. V is TRBV6-2 or TRBV6-3 and J is TRBJ2-3; 9 bases match TRBD2. This CDR3 has 14 amino acids. V lost 8 bases to trimming and J lost 3 bases; unmatched junction nucleotides: 6. Per the germline V gene, CDR1 is MNHEY and CDR2 is SVGEGT. CDR3 nucleotides: TGTGCCAGCTCTGGCGGGAGGGCTACAGATACGCAGTATTTT. Its protein is CASSGGRATDTQYF.

This clonotype occurred many times. The chain combines TRBV6-1 with TRBJ2-3; 8 bases are shared with TRBD2. Germline V gene data show CDR1 as MNHNS and CDR2 as SASEGT. V was pared by 5 bases and J by 4 bases, with 11 bases of the junction left unmatched. The CDR3 has 16 residues. The DNA for the CDR3 is TGTGCCAGCAGTTACGCGGGGGGAATGATCGCAGATACGCAGTATTTT. It translates to CASSYAGGMIADTQYF.

In the case of this clonotype: Germline and junction disagree at one end, which may indicate a read error. V gene TRBV20-1 combines with J gene TRBJ2-2; 12 nucleotides agree with TRBD2. The germline CDR1 and CDR2 sequences are DFQATT and SNEGSKA (reference sequence). The CDR3 consists of 17 residues. CDR3 sequence: CSATGASGRADTGELFF. CDR3 bases: TGCAGCGCTACGGGGGCTAGCGGGAGGGCCGACACCGGGGAGCTGTTTTTT.

This clonotype was detected many times. The V and J genes are TRBV2 and TRBJ1-3; perhaps TRBD1 as D (6 bases). Germline V gene data show CDR1 as SNHLY and CDR2 as FYNNEI. This CDR3 contains 16 residues. Trimming removed 6 bases at V and 2 bases at J, with 17 bases between. CDR3 sequence reads: CASSSQGLDTGNTIYF. The CDR3 DNA follows: TGTGCCAGCAGCTCCCAGGGGCTCGACACTGGAAACACCATATATTTT.

This rearrangement joins TRBV28 to TRBJ2-7; possibly TRBD1 for D (5 bases). The V end lost 2 bases, the J end lost 2 bases, and 19 bases lay between the germline ends. The CDR3 is 17 residues long. Germline CDR1 is MDHEN and CDR2 is SYDVKM. The CDR3 sequence: CASSLLWQGIRAYEQYF. CDR3 DNA: TGTGCCAGCAGTTTACTCTGGCAGGGTATACGGGCCTACGAGCAGTACTTC.

This chain links TRBV19 with TRBJ1-1, with 9 bases fitting TRBD1. The CDR3 consists of 15 residues. Germline CDR1 and CDR2: LNHDA and SQIVND (reference sequence). V gave up 5 bases and J gave up 4 bases; unmatched junction bases: 8. The CDR3 loop is CASSLMTGGSTEAFF. CDR3 nucleotide sequence: TGTGCCAGTAGTCTTATGACAGGGGGATCCACTGAAGCTTTCTTT.

This clonotype was observed many times. CDR3 protein: CATSRTANTGELFF. The CDR3, as DNA: TGTGCCACCAGCCGGACAGCCAACACCGGGGAGCTGTTTTTT. The gene calls are TRBV15 and TRBJ2-2, with a tentative D call TRBD1 (6 bases). Looked up from germline, CDR1 is LNHNV and CDR2 is YYDKDF (reference sequence). Trimming pared 5 bases from V and 2 bases from J, leaving 9 bases between. The CDR3 extends over 14 amino acids.

The sample holds many counts of this clonotype. The genes are TRBV7-9 and TRBJ1-6; possible D gene TRBD1, 6 bases. Germline V gene data show CDR1 as SEHNR and CDR2 as FQNEAQ (reference sequence). Between the trimmed V and J ends, which lost 0 bases and 7 bases, there was a span of 16 bases. The CDR3 runs 17 residues. The CDR3 loop is CASSLAGGAGTNSPLHF. As DNA, the CDR3 is TGTGCCAGCAGCTTAGCAGGTGGGGCAGGGACAAATTCACCCCTCCACTTT.

This clonotype was seen many times. The chain joins TRBV20-1 to TRBJ2-1; D remains unclear. Germline V lookup: CDR1 DFQATT, CDR2 SNEGSKA (reference sequence). This CDR3 comprises 12 residues. Trimming took off 7 bases at V and 8 bases at J, with 15 bases between the two ends. The CDR3 loop reads CSVLRPIDEQFF. CDR3 nucleotides: TGCAGTGTTCTTAGGCCTATTGATGAGCAGTTCTTC.

The rearrangement uses TRBV19 and TRBJ2-7; 7 nucleotides match TRBD2. The CDR3 has 14 amino acids. Trimming cost V 3 bases and J 2 bases; bases outside gene matches: 4. Germline V gene data show CDR1 as LNHDA and CDR2 as SQIVND (reference sequence). CDR3 protein: CASSIEGRAYEQYF. In nucleotides, the CDR3 is TGTGCCAGTAGTATTGAAGGGAGGGCCTACGAGCAGTACTTC. The full variable domain, in which reference TRBV19 and TRBJ2-7 provide the parts outside the CDR3, is DGGITQSPKYLFRKEGQNVTLSCEQNLNHDAMYWYRQDPGQGLRLIYYSQIVNDFQKGDIAEGYSVSREKKESFPLTVTSAQKNPTAFYLCASSIEGRAYEQYFGPGTRLTVT.

The chain recombines TRBV2 with TRBJ1-2, with 8 bases lining up with TRBD1. The CDR3 covers 13 residues. V lost 6 bases and J lost 8; bases outside the gene matches: 8. Germline V gene lookup returns CDR1 SNHLY and CDR2 FYNNEI. The CDR3 loop is CASSPDRVVGYTF. The CDR3 DNA reads TGTGCCAGCAGCCCGGACAGGGTGGTCGGCTACACCTTC.